This record concerns one T cell receptor beta chain sequence. Ages ranged from roughly 18 to 100 years, with residence in 24 US areas. Either two negative PCRs, clearance, or symptom resolution qualified Cohort 3 donors as recovered. These data are taken from a study of blood T cell repertoires in COVID-19. Study details: Nucleic acid was either cDNA or gDNA, and it came from T cells, B-cell-depleted T cells, or PBMCs.

In the original analysis: Reference gene primer amplification yielded estimated nucleated cell counts. Sequencing was performed with immunoSEQ multiplex PCR; in TCRdb, only in-frame clones are kept and a portion is missing. V and J calls and clone size follow that table, whereas D and trimming were derived from the DNA. Here the sample spans fewer than 350,000 clones, roughly 87% being singletons. This TCR derives from a woman aged 40-49 years who had recovered from COVID-19. Sequences were obtained from PBMCs or T cells enriched from blood (not recorded which).

The CDR3 region has the DNA TGTGCCAGCTCACTCTTCCAGGGGGCTTCAGGACAGCCCCAGCATTTT. Residues: CASSLFQGASGQPQHF. V is TRBV18 and J is TRBJ1-5; 8 positions agree with TRBD1. CDR3 length: 16 residues. Trimming cost V 4 bases and J 7 bases; bases outside gene matches: 12. Germline V gene data show CDR1 as KGHSH and CDR2 as LQKENI.